The 32 T cell receptor beta chains reported below all come from one sample, sequenced in a study of blood T cell repertoires in COVID-19. The assay was immunoSEQ multiplex PCR, and TCRdb's table has in-frame clones only and misses some. The sample lists roughly 120,000 clones; over 75% were seen once. Sequencing was performed on peripheral blood. The origin of the receptors is a woman between 50 and 59 years old with acute or convalescent COVID-19.

The chain links TRBV7-6 to TRBJ1-1; TRBD1 aligns across 7 bases. V lost 5 bases and J lost 3; bases outside the gene matches: 3. The length of the CDR3 is 13 residues. CDR1 is SGHVS and CDR2 is FNYEAQ in the germline V gene. The CDR3 DNA reads as TGTGCCAGCAGCCCGGACAGGTACACTGAAGCTTTCTTT. It yields the protein CASSPDRYTEAFF. The whole variable domain, filled in from reference TRBV7-6 and TRBJ1-1, reads GAGVSQSPRYKVTKRGQDVALRCDPISGHVSLYWYRQALGQGPEFLTYFNYEAQQDKSGLPNDRFSAERPEGSISTLTIQRTEQRDSAMYRCASSPDRYTEAFFGQGTRLTVV.

This rearrangement joins TRBV7-3 to TRBJ1-3; D remains unclear. Trimming removed 2 bases from V and 0 bases from J, with 11 bases in between. Germline CDR1 SGHTA, CDR2 FQGTGA. The CDR3 totals 16 residues. The CDR3 reads CASSLGRFHSGNTIYF. In DNA, the CDR3 is TGTGCCAGCAGCTTAGGCAGGTTCCACTCTGGAAACACCATATATTTT. The variable domain in full, with the rest retrieved from reference TRBV7-3 and TRBJ1-3, is GAGVSQTPSNKVTEKGKYVELRCDPISGHTALYWYRQSLGQGPEFLIYFQGTGAADDSGLPNDRFFAVRPEGSVSTLKIQRTERGDSAVYLCASSLGRFHSGNTIYFGEGSWLTVV.

This chain joins TRBV4-1 and TRBJ1-5, with D possibly matching TRBD1 (5 bases). The germline CDR1 and CDR2 sequences are MGHRA and YSYEKL. The CDR3 extends over 17 amino acids. The ends were cut back, 0 bases at V and 0 bases at J, with 12 bases in the middle. The CDR3 nucleotides are TGCGCCAGCAGCCAAGATCAGGGCAGACATAGCAATCAGCCCCAGCATTTT. It specifies CASSQDQGRHSNQPQHF.

V usage is TRBV6-1 and J usage is TRBJ2-7; 10 nucleotides agree with TRBD2. Germline CDR1 MNHNS, CDR2 SASEGT. The V segment lost 4 bases and the J segment 0 bases; nucleotides outside the gene matches: 6. This CDR3 comprises 16 residues. The CDR3 DNA reads as TGTGCCAGCAGTGGGTTGGCTAGCGGGGGCTCCTACGAGCAGTACTTC. Translation gives CASSGLASGGSYEQYF.

This chain connects TRBV19 to TRBJ2-1; D is ambiguous. Germline CDR1 LNHDA, CDR2 SQIVND (reference sequence). The CDR3 is 13 residues long. V was cut by 10 bases and J by 0 bases, with 10 bases left in between. CDR3 residues: CATRSSSYNEQFF. The CDR3 region has the DNA TGTGCCACCCGCTCGAGCTCCTACAATGAGCAGTTCTTC.

This clone was counted once. The chain has TRBV9 and TRBJ2-2; 8 bases map to TRBD1. In germline, CDR1 is SGDLS, CDR2 YYNGEE. The CDR3 consists of 18 residues. Trimming took 3 bases from V and 0 from J; bases not matched to a gene: 10. The CDR3 DNA reads as TGTGCCAGCAGCGCTAGACAGGGGCTAGGGTCGAACACCGGGGAGCTGTTTTTT. It yields the protein CASSARQGLGSNTGELFF.

This clone appeared a few times. The chain is built from TRBV19 and TRBJ2-2; 9 bases match TRBD1. Unmatched junction bases numbered 11, after V lost 8 bases and J lost 4 bases. This CDR3 is 16 amino acids long. Germline-derived CDR1 and CDR2 are LNHDA and SQIVND (reference sequence). The CDR3 here is CASYKQGAIVTGELFF. In DNA, the CDR3 is TGTGCCAGTTACAAACAGGGGGCGATTGTCACCGGGGAGCTGTTTTTT.

The chain has TRBV5-1 and TRBJ1-1, with D perhaps matching TRBD1 (6 bases). The CDR3 length is 15 residues. CDR1 and CDR2 from the germline V gene are SGHRS and YFSETQ. Trimming removed 0 bases from V and 5 bases from J, with 14 bases in between. The CDR3 sequence: CASSLAGGLGTEAFF. CDR3 DNA: TGCGCCAGCAGCTTGGCGGGGGGGCTGGGTACTGAAGCTTTCTTT.

The chain uses TRBV11-3 and TRBJ2-1; TRBD1 might be the D (6 bases). V was pared by 4 bases and J by 2 bases, with 12 bases between. The CDR3 runs to 15 residues. Germline assignment: CDR1 SGHNT and CDR2 YENEEA. This chain's CDR3 is CASSWGQETYNEQFF. CDR3 in DNA: TGTGCCAGCAGCTGGGGGCAAGAAACCTACAATGAGCAGTTCTTC.

The rearrangement joins TRBV6-1 to TRBJ2-7, with D maybe TRBD2 (6 bases). Germline loops: CDR1 MNHNS, CDR2 SASEGT. The CDR3 has 16 amino acids. V lost 1 base to trimming and J lost 3 bases, with 16 bases between them. The CDR3 nucleotides are TGTGCCAGCAGTGAAGGTTGGGGGGAGCAGTTCTACGAGCAGTACTTC. This gives the protein CASSEGWGEQFYEQYF.

V usage is TRBV6-5 and J usage is TRBJ2-2; TRBD1 aligns across 8 bases. Germline loops: CDR1 MNHEY, CDR2 SVGAGI. The trim removed 6 bases at V and 7 bases at J, leaving 4 bases unmatched. The CDR3 is 13 amino acids. CDR3 in DNA: TGTGCCAGCAGGGTCGACAGGGGCGGGGAGCTGTTTTTT. As protein: CASRVDRGGELFF.

The chain couples TRBV3-1 (or the pseudogene TRBV3-2) to TRBJ2-3; D is uncertain. The germline CDR1 and CDR2 sequences are LGHDT and YNNKEL (reference sequence). The CDR3 loop spans 12 amino acids. Trimming took off 6 bases at V and 5 bases at J, with 9 bases between the two ends. The CDR3 protein is CASSSTRDTQYF. CDR3 coding DNA: TGTGCCAGCAGTTCCACCAGAGATACGCAGTATTTT.

The V and J genes are TRBV28 and TRBJ2-6, with D tentatively TRBD1 (6 bases). V dropped 5 bases and J dropped 4 bases, with 12 bases sitting between them. CDR1 MDHEN and CDR2 SYDVKM come from the germline V gene. The CDR3 is 15 amino acids. CDR3 in amino acids: CASSKTGPGANVLTF. For the CDR3, the DNA is TGTGCCAGCAGTAAGACAGGCCCCGGGGCCAACGTCCTGACTTTC.

The chain combines TRBV10-3 with TRBJ2-7, with no clear D. V lost 0 bases and J 5 bases, leaving 11 bases between the germline ends. Germline CDR1 is ENHRY and CDR2 is SYGVKD. The length of the CDR3 is 14 residues. The CDR3 DNA reads as TGTGCCATCAGTGAGTCTGGGCAGTTCCACGAGCAGTACTTC. The encoded protein is CAISESGQFHEQYF.

CDR3 sequence (DNA): TGCGCCAGCAGCTTGGCAGGGACTGGAAACACCATATATTTT. Protein product: CASSLAGTGNTIYF. The V call is TRBV5-1, the J call TRBJ1-3; D is perhaps TRBD1 (5 bases). V lost 0 bases and J 2 bases, leaving 6 bases between the germline ends. The CDR3 totals 14 residues. Germline CDR1 is SGHRS and CDR2 is YFSETQ.

The V call is TRBV15, the J call TRBJ1-1, with D unresolved. The germline V gene has CDR1 LNHNV and CDR2 YYDKDF (reference sequence). This CDR3 region has 11 residues. V was pared by 4 bases and J by 5 bases, with 5 bases between. The CDR3 here is CATSIETEAFF. The DNA of the CDR3 is TGTGCCACCAGCATTGAGACTGAAGCTTTCTTT.

V and J are TRBV11-3 and TRBJ2-3; TRBD2 aligns across 12 bases. Germline assignment: CDR1 SGHNT and CDR2 YENEEA. This CDR3 is built from 18 residues. J lost 2 bases, V lost 5 bases, and 11 bases had no gene match. This CDR3 is CASSRASGGDRFTDTQYF. The CDR3 DNA reads as TGTGCCAGCAGCCGAGCTAGCGGGGGGGACCGTTTCACAGATACGCAGTATTTT.

This clone was found a few times. This chain uses TRBV18 with TRBJ1-2, with 7 positions matching TRBD1. Trimming removed 2 bases from V and 14 bases from J; junction bases left unmatched: 11. The germline CDR1 and CDR2 sequences are KGHSH and LQKENI. This CDR3 has 13 residues. In nucleotides, the CDR3 is TGTGCCAGCTCACCAGGGACAGATCCCTCTTCTACCTTC. This sequence encodes CASSPGTDPSSTF. Full variable domain (remainder filled in from reference TRBV18 and TRBJ1-2): NAGVMQNPRHLVRRRGQEARLRCSPMKGHSHVYWYRQLPEEGLKFMVYLQKENIIDESGMPKERFSAEFPKEGPSILRIQQVVRGDSAAYFCASSPGTDPSSTFGSGTRLTVV.

This clone was found a few times. The rearrangement joins TRBV4-1 to TRBJ1-1; a possible D gene is TRBD1 (5 bases). Trimming removed 0 bases at V and 4 bases at J, with 12 bases between. Germline CDR1 reads MGHRA; CDR2 reads YSYEKL. CDR3 size: 15 residues. For the CDR3, the DNA is TGCGCCAGCAGCCAAGAAGGGAGGGGAGTCACTGAAGCTTTCTTT. Translation gives CASSQEGRGVTEAFF.

This chain links TRBV6-5 with TRBJ1-2, with D possibly matching TRBD1 (5 bases). The CDR3 loop spans 13 amino acids. Germline CDR1 is MNHEY and CDR2 is SVGAGI. V was cut by 4 bases and J by 8 bases, with 14 bases left in between. CDR3 protein: CASSSWEGSGYTF. CDR3 sequence (DNA): TGTGCCAGCAGTTCATGGGAGGGGAGCGGCTACACCTTC.

V usage is TRBV6-5 and J usage is TRBJ2-5; no clear D. CDR3 length: 13 residues. Per germline, CDR1 MNHEY and CDR2 SVGAGI. With 6 bases removed from V and 5 bases from J, the gap between germline ends came to 13 bases. Here the CDR3 DNA reads TGTGCCAGCAGGTTAACAGCCACGGAGACCCAGTACTTC. Translation: CASRLTATETQYF.

V gene TRBV2 combines with J gene TRBJ2-2; 7 positions agree with TRBD2. Germline V gives CDR1 SNHLY, CDR2 FYNNEI. This CDR3 spans 14 amino acids. With V trimmed by 8 bases and J by 3 bases, 6 bases remained unmatched. For the CDR3, the DNA is TGTGCCAGCTCTTCGGGAGGTTACACCGGGGAGCTGTTTTTT. Amino acids: CASSSGGYTGELFF.

The gene calls are TRBV9 and TRBJ2-7; TRBD1 matches 7 bases. The CDR3 length is 14 residues. V lost 6 bases, J lost 3 bases, and 9 bases stayed unmatched. CDR1 and CDR2 from the germline V gene are SGDLS and YYNGEE. As DNA, the CDR3 is TGTGCCAGCACCCCGACAGGGCGTGACTACGAGCAGTACTTC. Encoded protein: CASTPTGRDYEQYF.

The chain couples TRBV7-3 to TRBJ2-3; TRBD1 might be the D (5 bases). Looked up from germline, CDR1 is SGHTA and CDR2 is FQGTGA. The CDR3 is 14 residues long. V gave up 2 bases and J gave up 0 bases, with 6 bases separating them. CDR3 in DNA: TGTGCCAGCAGCTTAGGACAAAGCACAGATACGCAGTATTTT. It translates to CASSLGQSTDTQYF.

The chain recombines TRBV5-4 with TRBJ2-1, with 13 nucleotides matching TRBD2. Germline CDR1 SGHNT, CDR2 YYREEE (reference sequence). The V and J ends lost 0 bases and 4 bases, in that order; junction bases with no gene match: 1. This CDR3 contains 16 residues. In nucleotides, the CDR3 is TGTGCCAGCAGCTTGGGGACTAGCGGGGGTTACAATGAGCAGTTCTTC. Residues: CASSLGTSGGYNEQFF.

This chain links TRBV5-1 with TRBJ1-6; maybe TRBD1 (5 bases). Between the trimmed V and J ends, which lost 2 bases and 7 bases, there was a span of 10 bases. The CDR3 is 14 residues long. Germline CDR1 is SGHRS and CDR2 is YFSETQ. The CDR3 sequence: CASSLGGENSPLHF. As DNA, the CDR3 is TGCGCCAGCAGCTTAGGAGGGGAAAATTCACCCCTCCACTTT.

The chain joins TRBV27 to TRBJ2-7, with D possibly TRBD1 on 5 matching bases. V dropped 0 bases and J dropped 3 bases, with 15 bases sitting between them. The CDR3 loop spans 16 amino acids. CDR1 and CDR2 (germline): MNHEY, SMNVEV (reference sequence). The CDR3 nucleotides read TGTGCCAGCAGTTTATCGGCTCACCTAGACAGCTACGAGCAGTACTTC. It translates to CASSLSAHLDSYEQYF.

The chain is built from TRBV5-1 and TRBJ1-1, with a weak D call TRBD1 (6 bases). Germline V gene lookup returns CDR1 SGHRS and CDR2 YFSETQ. The ends were cut back, 3 bases at V and 0 bases at J, with 15 bases in the middle. The CDR3 has 16 amino acids. Written as DNA, the CDR3 is TGCGCCAGCAGCTCCTCGACAGGTATCATGAACACTGAAGCTTTCTTT. Translation gives CASSSSTGIMNTEAFF.

The chain is built from TRBV21-1 and TRBJ2-1; the table assigns TRBD1, which was not confirmed against the DNA. TRBV21-1 is described as a pseudogene. The length of the CDR3 is 18 residues. CDR3 nucleotide sequence: TGTGCCAGCAGCTCGCGCCTTCTGACAGGAGGCGGTTGCAATGAGCAGTTCTTC. Translated, it gives CASSSRLLTGGGCNEQFF.

The chain links TRBV5-5 to TRBJ1-2; no clear D. CDR3 length equals 13 residues. Trimming took 0 bases from V and 8 from J, leaving 11 bases between them. Germline V lookup: CDR1 SGHKS, CDR2 YYEKEE (reference sequence). The chain's CDR3 is CASSLDWSWGYTF. The CDR3 coding sequence is TGTGCCAGCAGCTTGGATTGGAGTTGGGGCTACACCTTC.

The chain uses TRBV5-1 and TRBJ1-2; D is undetermined. This CDR3 comprises 13 residues. Per germline, CDR1 SGHRS and CDR2 YFSETQ. V lost 4 bases to trimming and J lost 0 bases, with 7 bases between them. The DNA of the CDR3 is TGCGCCAGCAGCCTTACGGCTAACTATGGCTACACCTTC. It translates to CASSLTANYGYTF. Variable domain in full (rest from reference TRBV5-1 and TRBJ1-2): KAGVTQTPRYLIKTRGQQVTLSCSPISGHRSVSWYQQTPGQGLQFLFEYFSETQRNKGNFPGRFSGRQFSNSRSEMNVSTLELGDSALYLCASSLTANYGYTFGSGTRLTVV.

CDR3 nucleotide sequence: TGTGCCAGCAGTTTACCGTCAACAGGGAATCAGCCCCAGCATTTT. Amino acid sequence: CASSLPSTGNQPQHF. This chain links TRBV28 with TRBJ1-5; the D gene is possibly TRBD1 (6 bases). V lost 2 bases and J lost 4, with 12 bases in between. The CDR3 sequence is 15 residues long. From germline, CDR1 is MDHEN and CDR2 SYDVKM.